The 18 T cell receptor beta chains given below trace back to one sample, sequenced in a study of graft-versus-host responses after intestinal transplantation. Assay: immunoSEQ multiplex PCR; the TCRdb copy retains only in-frame clones and omits some. The table records 100,000 to 130,000 clones, roughly 87% of them present only once. The antigens for these receptors are not known. The sample here was unstimulated CD4+ T cells sorted from spleen or lymph node cells, taken before transplant. The receptors here all came from a human donor who was the organ donor for an intestinal transplant.

The rearrangement uses TRBV6-1 and TRBJ2-2; tentative D call: TRBD2 (5 bases). Germline V gene lookup returns CDR1 MNHNS and CDR2 SASEGT. CDR3 length: 14 amino acids. V lost 1 base, J lost 8 bases, and 11 bases lay in between. DNA of the CDR3: TGTGCCAGCAGTGAAGGAATAGCGATTGGGGAGCTGTTTTTT. Translating gives CASSEGIAIGELFF.

V and J are TRBV18 and TRBJ2-2; D remains ambiguous. Trimming pared 3 bases from V and 7 bases from J, leaving 15 bases between. The V gene's germline CDR1 is KGHSH and CDR2 LQKENI. The CDR3 has 15 residues. The CDR3 region has the DNA TGTGCCAGCTCACCGGTCCGCGGTGTTGGCGGGGAGCTGTTTTTT. This sequence encodes CASSPVRGVGGELFF.

This clone was picked up one time. The chain employs TRBV5-1 and TRBJ2-2; no definite D call. V was shortened by 0 bases and J by 0 bases, with 6 bases between the two germline ends. The CDR3 has 15 residues. The germline gives CDR1 SGHRS, CDR2 YFSETQ. CDR3 in amino acids: CASSLALTNTGELFF. For the CDR3, the DNA is TGCGCCAGCAGCTTGGCCTTGACGAACACCGGGGAGCTGTTTTTT. Combining the CDR3 with reference TRBV5-1 and TRBJ2-2 gives the whole variable domain KAGVTQTPRYLIKTRGQQVTLSCSPISGHRSVSWYQQTPGQGLQFLFEYFSETQRNKGNFPGRFSGRQFSNSRSEMNVSTLELGDSALYLCASSLALTNTGELFFGEGSRLTVL.

The chain employs TRBV5-6 and TRBJ2-1, with 11 bases aligning to TRBD1. Germline CDR1 reads SGHDT; CDR2 reads YYEEEE. V shed 2 bases and J 8 bases; nucleotides not matched to a gene: 6. CDR3 length: 15 amino acids. CDR3 DNA: TGTGCCAGCAGCTTACCGGGACAGGGGGTCGATGAGCAGTTCTTC. Protein sequence: CASSLPGQGVDEQFF.

This clone has a handful of counts. The chain links TRBV5-5 to TRBJ2-3, with a weak D call TRBD2 (5 bases). The CDR3 length is 15 residues. V was cut by 7 bases and J by 0 bases, with 15 bases left in between. From germline, CDR1 is SGHKS and CDR2 YYEKEE (reference sequence). The CDR3 here is CASQDWRSSTDTQYF. DNA for the CDR3: TGTGCCAGCCAGGACTGGCGGTCTAGCACAGATACGCAGTATTTT.

J is TRBJ2-3 and V is TRBV5-1; possibly TRBD1 or TRBD2 for D (6 bases each). Germline CDR1 is SGHRS and CDR2 is YFSETQ. CDR3 length: 15 amino acids. V lost 3 bases to trimming and J lost 3 bases, with 14 bases between them. The CDR3 nucleotides are TGCGCCAGCAGCTGGGGGGCAGGGAGAACAGATACGCAGTATTTT. The encoded protein is CASSWGAGRTDTQYF.

This rearrangement joins TRBV9 to TRBJ2-7; D is possibly TRBD2 (5 bases). Germline V gives CDR1 SGDLS, CDR2 YYNGEE. Trimming left V 0 bases short and J 6 bases short, with 13 bases between. This CDR3 has 14 amino acids. CDR3 nucleotides: TGTGCCAGCAGCGTAGTTGGGGAGTCCCGCGAGCAGTACTTC. Translated, it gives CASSVVGESREQYF.

V is TRBV5-1 and J is TRBJ2-2; no reliable D call. The V end lost 3 bases, the J end lost 0 bases, and 3 bases lay between the germline ends. The CDR3 length is 13 residues. CDR1 and CDR2 (germline): SGHRS, YFSETQ. The DNA of the CDR3 is TGCGCCAGCAGCTCAACGAACACCGGGGAGCTGTTTTTT. This translates into CASSSTNTGELFF.

V gene TRBV5-1 combines with J gene TRBJ2-7; weak D call: TRBD2 (5 bases). Germline values: CDR1 SGHRS, CDR2 YFSETQ. The germline V and J ends were trimmed by 4 bases and 0 bases, with 14 bases remaining between them. The CDR3 is made up of 15 amino acids. The CDR3 sequence: CASSPPAGSSYEQYF. CDR3 in DNA: TGCGCCAGCAGCCCCCCGGCGGGCAGCTCCTACGAGCAGTACTTC.

V and J are TRBV2 and TRBJ2-7, with 7 bases identical to TRBD2. The CDR3 is 11 amino acids. CDR1 and CDR2 (germline): SNHLY, FYNNEI. V shed 11 bases, J shed 4 bases, and the junction held 5 bases outside the gene matches. CDR3 in DNA: TGTGCCGGCGGGGGAGGGTACGAGCAGTACTTC. Translated: CAGGGGYEQYF.

This sequence joins TRBV2 and TRBJ1-1, with unresolved D. Germline assignment: CDR1 SNHLY and CDR2 FYNNEI. The CDR3 loop spans 13 amino acids. V dropped 8 bases and J dropped 4 bases, with 14 bases sitting between them. DNA for the CDR3: TGTGCCAGCGGTTACGGGCTCCGCACTGAAGCTTTCTTT. Protein product: CASGYGLRTEAFF.

The CDR3 DNA follows: TGTGCCAGCAGTGAAGCGCCCGGGGGGCAGCTTAAGGGCACTGAAGCTTTCTTT. This translates into CASSEAPGGQLKGTEAFF. V usage is TRBV2 and J usage is TRBJ1-1; TRBD1 might be the D (6 bases). V dropped 0 bases and J dropped 4 bases, with 21 bases sitting between them. CDR3 length equals 18 residues. The germline CDR1 and CDR2 sequences are SNHLY and FYNNEI.

About this clone itself: Within the sample, other DNA sequences also encode this same CDR3. This rearrangement joins TRBV6-5 to TRBJ2-2, with unresolved D. Germline V CDR1 and CDR2: MNHEY, SVGAGI. The V end was cut by 2 bases, the J end by 1 base, with 11 bases between. The CDR3 extends over 16 amino acids. The CDR3 is CASSYRADLNTGELFF. Here the CDR3 DNA reads TGTGCCAGCAGTTACCGGGCAGACCTGAACACCGGGGAGCTGTTTTTT.

This chain uses TRBV5-5 with TRBJ2-3, with 8 bases matching TRBD1. The CDR3 consists of 13 residues. CDR1 SGHKS and CDR2 YYEKEE come from the germline V gene (reference sequence). Trimming removed 3 bases from V and 5 bases from J; junction bases left unmatched: 2. CDR3: CASSSGGGDTQYF. In nucleotides, the CDR3 is TGTGCCAGCAGCTCAGGGGGCGGAGATACGCAGTATTTT.

The V and J genes are TRBV5-1 and TRBJ2-1, with 13 bases that match TRBD2. V was pared by 4 bases and J by 4 bases, with 8 bases of the junction left unmatched. CDR3 length: 17 amino acids. Germline assignment: CDR1 SGHRS and CDR2 YFSETQ. CDR3 sequence (DNA): TGCGCCAGCAGCACTAAACTAGCGGGAGGGGTGTACAATGAGCAGTTCTTC. Its protein product is CASSTKLAGGVYNEQFF.

The chain uses TRBV6-1 and TRBJ2-2; 11 positions agree with TRBD2. The CDR3 length is 16 residues. J gave up 7 bases and V 8 bases, and 12 bases lay outside the gene matches. Germline CDR1 MNHNS, CDR2 SASEGT. The CDR3 coding sequence is TGTGCCAGCCGTGTCGGGACTAGCGGAAGACACGGGGAGCTGTTTTTT. Translating gives CASRVGTSGRHGELFF.

J is TRBJ1-2 and V is TRBV9, with D possibly being TRBD1 (6 bases). The germline CDR1 and CDR2 sequences are SGDLS and YYNGEE. The V end lost 3 bases, the J end lost 1 base, and 13 bases lay between the germline ends. The CDR3 contains 15 residues. Written as DNA, the CDR3 is TGTGCCAGCAGCGCCAGGGGACGGGATAACTATGGCTACACCTTC. It specifies CASSARGRDNYGYTF.

The CDR3 protein is CASSSTRGSSYNSPLHF. In DNA form, the CDR3 reads TGTGCCAGCAGCTCAACCAGGGGGAGCTCCTATAATTCACCCCTCCACTTT. The chain carries TRBV7-6 and TRBJ1-6; the match to TRBD1 covers 7 bases. V lost 4 bases and J lost 0; bases outside the gene matches: 6. The V gene's germline CDR1 is SGHVS and CDR2 FNYEAQ. The CDR3 has 17 residues.